Following are 13 T cell receptor beta chains from one sample sequenced in a study of shared clonotypes between healthy human individuals. Libraries were prepared by immunoSEQ multiplex PCR; TCRdb keeps only in-frame clonotypes and omits some of them. The repertoire holds some 470,000 clones, with 60% to 85% as singletons. The source material was PBMCs. The receptors here all came from a middle-aged woman in good health. Some clones in this sample may be carry-over from other donors' samples.

The chain links TRBV6-5 to TRBJ2-7; TRBD2 aligns across 7 bases. Germline V gives CDR1 MNHEY, CDR2 SVGAGI. The length of the CDR3 is 16 residues. After removal of 0 bases from V and 0 bases from J, the junction contained 5 bases not matched to a gene. The CDR3 region has the DNA TGTGCCAGCAGTTACTCACTAGCGACAAGCTCCTACGAGCAGTACTTC. It translates to CASSYSLATSSYEQYF.

As to this clone: Additional DNA sequences in this sample encode the identical CDR3. The J gene is TRBJ2-1, the V gene TRBV28; the match to TRBD2 covers 7 bases. The CDR3 covers 15 residues. Germline assignment: CDR1 MDHEN and CDR2 SYDVKM. Trimming at V came to 3 bases and at J to 4 bases, leaving 6 bases not matched to a gene. CDR3 sequence: CASSFGGRSYNEQFF. CDR3 coding DNA: TGTGCCAGCAGTTTCGGCGGGAGAAGTTACAATGAGCAGTTCTTC.

The chain recombines TRBV2 with TRBJ2-1, with a tentative D call TRBD2 (5 bases). V was clipped by 3 bases and J by 13 bases, with 10 bases between them. Germline V CDR1 and CDR2: SNHLY, FYNNEI. The CDR3 contains 11 residues. The CDR3 is CASSEEELQFF. The DNA for the CDR3 is TGTGCCAGCAGTGAGGAGGAGCTCCAGTTCTTC.

The rearrangement uses TRBV5-5 and TRBJ2-7, with D possibly matching TRBD2 (6 bases). V was shortened by 4 bases and J by 0 bases, with 14 bases between the two germline ends. Germline CDR1 reads SGHKS; CDR2 reads YYEKEE (reference sequence). CDR3 length: 15 residues. CDR3 sequence: CASSHSGTLSYEQYF. The DNA for the CDR3 is TGTGCCAGCAGCCACTCCGGGACTCTCTCCTACGAGCAGTACTTC. Filled out from reference TRBV5-5 and TRBJ2-7, the complete variable domain reads DAGVTQSPTHLIKTRGQQVTLRCSPISGHKSVSWYQQVLGQGPQFIFQYYEKEERGRGNFPDRFSARQFPNYSSELNVNALLLGDSALYLCASSHSGTLSYEQYFGPGTRLTVT.

J is TRBJ2-7 and V is TRBV7-6, with D hard to call. The CDR3 is 12 amino acids. The V gene's germline CDR1 is SGHVS and CDR2 FNYEAQ. V lost 6 bases and J lost 7, with 13 bases in between. CDR3 in DNA: TGTGCCAGCAGAGGCCAAATGGGAGAGCAGTACTTC. Translation: CASRGQMGEQYF.

The rearrangement links TRBV7-9 to TRBJ1-1; the D is unclear. CDR3 length: 15 residues. Germline V gives CDR1 SEHNR, CDR2 FQNEAQ (reference sequence). V was pared by 1 base and J by 3 bases, with 12 bases between. CDR3 sequence reads: CASSLEGVVDTEAFF. The CDR3 nucleotides are TGTGCCAGCAGCTTAGAGGGTGTAGTGGACACTGAAGCTTTCTTT.

The genes are TRBV7-9 and TRBJ2-5; 11 nucleotides line up with TRBD2. The CDR3 sequence is 17 residues long. The V segment lost 4 bases and the J segment 2 bases; nucleotides outside the gene matches: 9. CDR1 and CDR2 (germline): SEHNR, FQNEAQ (reference sequence). CDR3 nucleotide sequence: TGTGCCAGCAGCTGGGGGACTAGCGGCTTGACACAAGAGACCCAGTACTTC. Its translation is CASSWGTSGLTQETQYF.

The rearrangement links TRBV11-2 to TRBJ1-2; a possible D gene is TRBD1 (6 bases). The CDR3 covers 14 residues. Deletions cut 5 bases from V and 1 base from J, with 11 bases between. Per the germline V gene, CDR1 is SGHAT and CDR2 is FQNNGV. CDR3 sequence (DNA): TGTGCCAGCAGCCCCGGGACAAGTAACTATGGCTACACCTTC. Protein: CASSPGTSNYGYTF.

This chain links TRBV6-1 with TRBJ1-5; D is unclear. The germline V gene encodes CDR1 MNHNS and CDR2 SASEGT. The CDR3 is made up of 15 amino acids. The V and J ends lost 0 bases and 2 bases respectively, with 8 bases between them. The chain's CDR3 is CASSEAEGGNQPQHF. The CDR3 DNA is TGTGCCAGCAGTGAAGCGGAGGGAGGCAATCAGCCCCAGCATTTT.

This clone was seen a single time. J is TRBJ1-1 and V is TRBV11-2; the match to TRBD1 covers 9 bases. V trimming: 8 bases; J trimming: 6 bases; junction bases outside the gene matches: 4. Germline loops: CDR1 SGHAT, CDR2 FQNNGV. This CDR3 has 12 residues. Here the CDR3 DNA reads TGTGCCAGCGGCTGGACAGGGGCTGAAGCTTTCTTT. This sequence encodes CASGWTGAEAFF.

This clone appeared a single time. J is TRBJ2-1 and V is TRBV5-6; 10 positions agree with TRBD1. The CDR3 length is 16 residues. V gave up 3 bases and J gave up 1 base; unmatched junction bases: 4. The germline V gene has CDR1 SGHDT and CDR2 YYEEEE. The CDR3: CASSYGTGVSYNEQFF. CDR3 in DNA: TGTGCCAGCAGCTATGGGACAGGGGTGTCCTACAATGAGCAGTTCTTC.

The chain is built from TRBV11-2 and TRBJ2-7, with 9 bases that match TRBD1. The CDR3 has 15 amino acids. V dropped 4 bases and J dropped 3; count of bases not matched to a gene: 7. Germline V gene lookup returns CDR1 SGHAT and CDR2 FQNNGV. CDR3 bases: TGTGCCAGCAGCTCCCGGGACAGGGTCATCTACGAGCAGTACTTC. Protein: CASSSRDRVIYEQYF.

The chain joins TRBV7-3 to TRBJ2-4, with 8 bases identical to TRBD2. The J segment lost 7 bases and the V segment lost 5 bases, leaving 7 bases of the junction unmatched. The CDR3 is 14 amino acids. Germline values: CDR1 SGHTA, CDR2 FQGTGA. CDR3 in amino acids: CASSPASGSNIQYF. Written as DNA, the CDR3 is TGTGCCAGCAGCCCCGCGAGCGGGAGTAACATTCAGTACTTC.